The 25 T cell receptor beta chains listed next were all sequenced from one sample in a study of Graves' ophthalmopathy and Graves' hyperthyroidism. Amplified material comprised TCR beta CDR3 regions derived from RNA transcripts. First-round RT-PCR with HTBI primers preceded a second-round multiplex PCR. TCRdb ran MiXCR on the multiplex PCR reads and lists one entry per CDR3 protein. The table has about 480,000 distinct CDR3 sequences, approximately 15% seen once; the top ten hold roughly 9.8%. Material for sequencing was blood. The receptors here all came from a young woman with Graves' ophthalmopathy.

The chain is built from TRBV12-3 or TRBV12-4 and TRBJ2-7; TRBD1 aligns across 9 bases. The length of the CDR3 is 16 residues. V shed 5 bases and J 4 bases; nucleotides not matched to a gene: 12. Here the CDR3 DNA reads TGTGCCAGCAGTCTTTCCTACCCGGGACAGGGTTACGAGCAGTACTTC. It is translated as CASSLSYPGQGYEQYF.

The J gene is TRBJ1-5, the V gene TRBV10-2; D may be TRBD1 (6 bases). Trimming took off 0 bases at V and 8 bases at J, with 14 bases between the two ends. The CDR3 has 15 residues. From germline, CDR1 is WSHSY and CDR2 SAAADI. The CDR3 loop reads CASSESMQGKEPQHF. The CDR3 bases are TGCGCCAGCAGTGAGTCGATGCAGGGGAAAGAGCCCCAGCATTTT.

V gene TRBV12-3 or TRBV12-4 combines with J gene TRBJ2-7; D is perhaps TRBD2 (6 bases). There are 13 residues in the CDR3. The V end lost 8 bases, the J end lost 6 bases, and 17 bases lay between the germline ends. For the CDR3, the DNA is TGTGCCAGCTGCCTCCTCGGGGGAGGCGAGCAGTACTTC. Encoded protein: CASCLLGGGEQYF.

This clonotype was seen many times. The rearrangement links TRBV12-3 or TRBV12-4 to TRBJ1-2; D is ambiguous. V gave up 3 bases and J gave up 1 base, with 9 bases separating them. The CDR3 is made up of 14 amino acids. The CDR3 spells CASSLSANNYGYTF. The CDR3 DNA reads TGTGCCAGCAGTTTGTCGGCCAATAACTATGGCTACACCTTC.

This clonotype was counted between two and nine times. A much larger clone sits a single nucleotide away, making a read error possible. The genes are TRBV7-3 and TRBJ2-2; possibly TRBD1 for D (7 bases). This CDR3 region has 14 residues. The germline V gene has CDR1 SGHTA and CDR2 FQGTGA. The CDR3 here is CASSLLAVTGELCF. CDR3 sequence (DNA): TGTGCCAGCAGCTTATTAGCGGTAACAGGGGAGCTGTGTTTT.

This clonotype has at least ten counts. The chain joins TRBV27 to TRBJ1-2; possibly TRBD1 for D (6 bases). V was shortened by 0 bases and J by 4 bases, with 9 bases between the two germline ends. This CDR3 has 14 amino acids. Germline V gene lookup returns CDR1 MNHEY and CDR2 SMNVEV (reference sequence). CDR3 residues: CASSLSGGAYGYTF. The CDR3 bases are TGTGCCAGCAGTTTATCGGGGGGCGCCTATGGCTACACCTTC.

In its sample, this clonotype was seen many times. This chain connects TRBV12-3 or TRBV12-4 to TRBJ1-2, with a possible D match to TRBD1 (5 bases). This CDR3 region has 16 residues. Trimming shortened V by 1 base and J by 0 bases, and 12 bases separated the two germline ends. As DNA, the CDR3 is TGTGCCAGCAGTTTAGACGACAGTACCCCTAACTATGGCTACACCTTC. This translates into CASSLDDSTPNYGYTF.

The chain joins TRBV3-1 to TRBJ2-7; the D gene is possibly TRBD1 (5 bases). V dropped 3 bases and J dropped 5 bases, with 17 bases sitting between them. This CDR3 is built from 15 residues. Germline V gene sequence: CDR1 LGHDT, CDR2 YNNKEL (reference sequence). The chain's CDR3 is CASSHELQGIHEQYF. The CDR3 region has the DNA TGTGCCAGCAGCCATGAACTTCAGGGAATCCACGAGCAGTACTTC.

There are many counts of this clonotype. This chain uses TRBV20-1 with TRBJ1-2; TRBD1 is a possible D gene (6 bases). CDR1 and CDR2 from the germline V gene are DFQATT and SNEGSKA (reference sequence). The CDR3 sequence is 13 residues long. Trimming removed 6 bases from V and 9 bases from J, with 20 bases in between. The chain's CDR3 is CSAQTGGRFSYTF. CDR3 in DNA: TGCAGTGCGCAGACAGGAGGACGGTTTAGCTACACCTTC.

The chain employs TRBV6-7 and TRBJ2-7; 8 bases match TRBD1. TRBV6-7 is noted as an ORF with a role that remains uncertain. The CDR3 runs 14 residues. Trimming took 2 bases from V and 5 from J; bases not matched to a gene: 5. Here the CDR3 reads CASSYADRVHEQYF. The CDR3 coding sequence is TGTGCCAGCAGTTACGCGGACAGGGTCCACGAGCAGTACTTC.

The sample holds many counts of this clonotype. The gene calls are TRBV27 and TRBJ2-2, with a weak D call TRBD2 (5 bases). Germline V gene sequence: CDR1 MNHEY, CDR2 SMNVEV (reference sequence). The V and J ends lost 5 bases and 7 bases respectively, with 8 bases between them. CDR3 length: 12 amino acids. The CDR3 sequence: CASSKLGGELFF. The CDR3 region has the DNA TGTGCCAGCAGTAAACTAGGCGGGGAGCTGTTTTTT.

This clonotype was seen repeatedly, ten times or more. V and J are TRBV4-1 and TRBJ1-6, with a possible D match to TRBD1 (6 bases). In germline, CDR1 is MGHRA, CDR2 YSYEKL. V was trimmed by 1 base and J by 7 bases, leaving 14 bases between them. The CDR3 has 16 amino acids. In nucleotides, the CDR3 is TGCGCCAGCAGCCAAGGCGGAAGGACAGACAATTCACCCCTCCACTTT. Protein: CASSQGGRTDNSPLHF.

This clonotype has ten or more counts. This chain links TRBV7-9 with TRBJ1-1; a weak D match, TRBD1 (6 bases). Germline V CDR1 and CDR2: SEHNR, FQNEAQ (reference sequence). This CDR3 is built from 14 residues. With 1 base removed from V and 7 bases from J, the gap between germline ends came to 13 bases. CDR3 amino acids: CASSLGGTTYEAFF. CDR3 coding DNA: TGTGCCAGCAGCTTAGGAGGGACAACGTATGAAGCTTTCTTT. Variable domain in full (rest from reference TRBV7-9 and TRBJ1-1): DTGVSQNPRHKITKRGQNVTFRCDPISEHNRLYWYRQTLGQGPEFLTYFQNEAQLEKSRLLSDRFSAERPKGSFSTLEIQRTEQGDSAMYLCASSLGGTTYEAFFGQGTRLTVV.

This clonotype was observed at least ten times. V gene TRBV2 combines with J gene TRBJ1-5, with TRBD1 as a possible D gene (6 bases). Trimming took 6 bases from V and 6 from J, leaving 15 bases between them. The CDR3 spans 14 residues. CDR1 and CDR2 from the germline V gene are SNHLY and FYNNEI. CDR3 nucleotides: TGTGCCAGCAGCGGACAGCTTGGAAGTCAGCCCCAGCATTTT. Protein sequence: CASSGQLGSQPQHF.

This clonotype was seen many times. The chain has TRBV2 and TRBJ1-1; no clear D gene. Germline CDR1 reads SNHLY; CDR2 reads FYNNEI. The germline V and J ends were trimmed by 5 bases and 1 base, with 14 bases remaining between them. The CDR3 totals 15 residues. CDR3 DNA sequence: TGTGCCAGCAGTAAGCACTCCTCGCCGAACACTGAAGCTTTCTTT. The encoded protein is CASSKHSSPNTEAFF.

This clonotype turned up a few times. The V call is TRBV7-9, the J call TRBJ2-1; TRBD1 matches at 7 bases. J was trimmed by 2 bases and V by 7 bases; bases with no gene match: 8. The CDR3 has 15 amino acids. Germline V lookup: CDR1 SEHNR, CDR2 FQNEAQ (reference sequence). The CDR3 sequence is CASITDRVPYNEQFF. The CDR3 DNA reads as TGTGCCAGCATCACCGACAGGGTACCCTACAATGAGCAGTTCTTC.

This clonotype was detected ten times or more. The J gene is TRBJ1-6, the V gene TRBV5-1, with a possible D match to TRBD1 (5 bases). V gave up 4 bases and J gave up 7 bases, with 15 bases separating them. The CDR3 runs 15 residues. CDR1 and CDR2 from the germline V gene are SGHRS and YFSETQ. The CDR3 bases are TGCGCCAGCAGCGGCAGGGAATCGGGGAATTCACCCCTCCACTTT. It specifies CASSGRESGNSPLHF. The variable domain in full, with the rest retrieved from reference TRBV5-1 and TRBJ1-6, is KAGVTQTPRYLIKTRGQQVTLSCSPISGHRSVSWYQQTPGQGLQFLFEYFSETQRNKGNFPGRFSGRQFSNSRSEMNVSTLELGDSALYLCASSGRESGNSPLHFGNGTRLTVT.

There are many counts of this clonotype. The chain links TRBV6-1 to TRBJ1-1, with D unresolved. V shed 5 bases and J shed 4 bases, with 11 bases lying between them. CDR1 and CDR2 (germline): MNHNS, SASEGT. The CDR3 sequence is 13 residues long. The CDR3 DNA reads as TGTGCCAGCAGTCCGTTTCAGTCCACTGAAGCTTTCTTT. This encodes CASSPFQSTEAFF.

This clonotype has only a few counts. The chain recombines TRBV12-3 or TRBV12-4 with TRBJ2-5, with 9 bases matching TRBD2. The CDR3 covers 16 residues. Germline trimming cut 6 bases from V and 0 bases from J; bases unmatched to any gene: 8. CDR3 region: CASSSPLAGYQETQYF. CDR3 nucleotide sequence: TGTGCCAGCAGCTCCCCCCTAGCGGGGTACCAAGAGACCCAGTACTTC.

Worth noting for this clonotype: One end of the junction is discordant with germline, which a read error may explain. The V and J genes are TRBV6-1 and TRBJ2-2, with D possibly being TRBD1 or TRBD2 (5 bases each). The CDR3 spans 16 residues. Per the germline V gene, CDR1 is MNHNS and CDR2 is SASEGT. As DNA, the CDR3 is TGTGCCAGCAAGAAATCCGGGACGGTCAACACCGGGGATCTGTTTTTT. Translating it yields CASKKSGTVNTGDLFF.

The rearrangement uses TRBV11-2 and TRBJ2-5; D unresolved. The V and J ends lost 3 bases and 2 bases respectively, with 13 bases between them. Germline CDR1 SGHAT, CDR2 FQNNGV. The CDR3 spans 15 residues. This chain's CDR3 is CASSFGLSVQETQYF. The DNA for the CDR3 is TGTGCCAGCAGCTTCGGGTTGTCAGTACAAGAGACCCAGTACTTC. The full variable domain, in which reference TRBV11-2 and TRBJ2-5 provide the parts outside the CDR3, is EAGVAQSPRYKIIEKRQSVAFWCNPISGHATLYWYQQILGQGPKLLIQFQNNGVVDDSQLPKDRFSAERLKGVDSTLKIQPAKLEDSAVYLCASSFGLSVQETQYFGPGTRLLVL.

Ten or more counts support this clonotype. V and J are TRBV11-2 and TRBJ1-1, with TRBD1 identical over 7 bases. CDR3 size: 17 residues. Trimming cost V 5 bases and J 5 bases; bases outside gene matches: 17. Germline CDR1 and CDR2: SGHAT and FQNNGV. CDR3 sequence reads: CASSNSRRGPRGTEAFF. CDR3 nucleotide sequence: TGTGCCAGCAGCAACAGCCGCCGGGGGCCCAGGGGGACTGAAGCTTTCTTT.

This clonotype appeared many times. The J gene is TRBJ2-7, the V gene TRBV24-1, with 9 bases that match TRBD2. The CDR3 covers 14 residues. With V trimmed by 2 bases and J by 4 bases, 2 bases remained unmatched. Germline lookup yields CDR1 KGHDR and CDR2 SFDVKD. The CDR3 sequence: CATSDSSGGYEQYF. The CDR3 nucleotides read TGTGCCACCAGTGATTCGAGCGGGGGGTACGAGCAGTACTTC.

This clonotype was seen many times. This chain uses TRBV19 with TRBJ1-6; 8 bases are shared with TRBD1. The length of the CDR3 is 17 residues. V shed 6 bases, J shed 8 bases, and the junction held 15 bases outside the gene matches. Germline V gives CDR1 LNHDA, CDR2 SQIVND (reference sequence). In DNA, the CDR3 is TGTGCCAGTAGCCGACAGGGGCCGCCCTATTTGGATTCACCCCTCCACTTT. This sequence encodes CASSRQGPPYLDSPLHF.

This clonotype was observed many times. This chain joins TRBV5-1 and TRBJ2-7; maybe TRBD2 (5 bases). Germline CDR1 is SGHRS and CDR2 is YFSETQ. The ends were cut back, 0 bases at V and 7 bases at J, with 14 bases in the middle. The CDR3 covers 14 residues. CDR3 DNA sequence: TGCGCCAGCAGCTTGGAGCAAGTCCGGGATGAGCAGTACTTC. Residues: CASSLEQVRDEQYF.